These T cell receptor beta chains were read from a single sample in a study of cytomegalovirus exposure and HLA in healthy donors. Clones were sequenced by immunoSEQ multiplex PCR, and TCRdb holds only the in-frame ones, with some missing. The top ten hold around 0.25% of the sample, which has around 180,000 clones, 80% to 85% seen once. The specimen was PBMCs. The receptors were sampled from a boy aged 5-17 years in good health and CMV-seronegative. The CDR3 runs from the conserved cysteine through the conserved F or W. The D gene is left open where the match is weak. The size field is filled for only some rows; it gives once, few, many or a size class.

TRBJ2-7,NA,TRBV30,TRBD2,CAWSVRPRPGTSGLYEQYF,TGTGCCTGGAGTGTAAGACCTCGTCCCGGGACTAGCGGTCTCTACGAGCAGTACTTC
TRBJ2-7,NA,TRBV12-5,TRBD2,CASAPGGLAPQRIYEQYF,TGTGCTAGTGCCCCGGGGGGGCTAGCTCCACAAAGAATCTACGAGCAGTACTTC
TRBJ2-7,once,TRBV30,NA,CAWSPTMAYEQYF,TGTGCCTGGAGTCCAACAATGGCCTACGAGCAGTACTTC
TRBJ1-6,NA,TRBV7-9,NA,CASSLAGANSPLHF,TGTGCCAGCAGCTTAGCAGGGGCTAATTCACCCCTCCACTTT
TRBJ1-1,NA,TRBV9,TRBD1,CASSVVGQGDRGAFF,TGTGCCAGCAGCGTAGTGGGACAGGGGGATCGGGGAGCTTTCTTT
TRBJ2-2,few,TRBV5-1,TRBD2,CASSSPIKWTSGRVGSGELFF,TGCGCCAGCAGCTCCCCCATCAAGTGGACTAGCGGGAGGGTTGGATCCGGGGAGCTGTTTTTT
TRBJ2-1,NA,TRBV13,TRBD2,CASSSLGPGGTYNEQFF,TGTGCCAGCAGCTCCCTTGGCCCGGGAGGAACCTACAATGAGCAGTTCTTC
TRBJ2-2,once,TRBV19,NA,CASSISDSNTGELFF,TGTGCCAGTAGTATATCGGACAGTAACACCGGGGAGCTGTTTTTT
TRBJ1-2,NA,TRBV19,TRBD1,CASKGTGGSYGYTF,TGTGCCAGTAAAGGGACAGGGGGAAGCTATGGCTACACCTTC
TRBJ2-2,NA,TRBV15,TRBD1,CATSRDGTGVTGELFF,TGTGCCACCAGCAGGGACGGGACAGGGGTCACCGGGGAGCTGTTTTTT
TRBJ2-7,once,TRBV5-6,NA,CASSLWSLAYEQYF,TGTGCCAGCAGCTTGTGGAGCCTCGCCTACGAGCAGTACTTC
TRBJ2-1,few,TRBV7-7,NA,CASSPRTAQYNEQFF,TGTGCTAGCAGCCCAAGGACAGCACAGTACAATGAGCAGTTCTTC
TRBJ2-7,NA,TRBV7-6,NA,CASSLEGRLHEQYF,TGTGCCAGCAGCTTAGAGGGGAGGCTCCACGAGCAGTACTTC
TRBJ2-3,once,TRBV6-6,TRBD2,CASSYLSGGAVHTQYF,TGTGCCAGCAGTTATCTTTCGGGGGGGGCCGTTCATACGCAGTATTTT
TRBJ1-2,NA,TRBV7-2,TRBD1,CASSRPDRGYGYTF,TGTGCCAGCAGCAGACCGGACAGGGGGTATGGCTACACCTTC
TRBJ2-2,NA,TRBV15,TRBD1,CATIRQGAPNTGELFF,TGTGCCACTATTCGACAGGGGGCCCCGAACACCGGGGAGCTGTTTTTT
TRBJ1-4,NA,TRBV7-9,NA,CASSSLVGTNEKLFF,TGTGCCAGCAGTTCTCTAGTGGGAACTAATGAAAAACTGTTTTTT
TRBJ1-1,once,TRBV9,NA,CASSVVGENTEAFF,TGTGCCAGCAGCGTAGTCGGGGAGAACACTGAAGCTTTCTTT
TRBJ2-4,NA,TRBV15,NA,CATSRWEPPKNIQYF,TGTGCCACCAGCAGGTGGGAGCCGCCCAAAAACATTCAGTACTTC
TRBJ2-7,NA,TRBV4-1,TRBD1,CASSRRGQMYEQYF,TGCGCCAGCAGCCGACGGGGACAGATGTACGAGCAGTACTTC
TRBJ1-2,NA,TRBV7-9,NA,CASSLGSLHGYTF,TGTGCCAGCAGCTTGGGCAGCCTCCATGGCTACACCTTC
TRBJ2-7,NA,TRBV6-4,NA,CASSEREQYF,TGTGCCAGCAGTGAGCGGGAGCAGTACTTC
TRBJ1-6,once,TRBV27,TRBD1,CASKVIQGQENSPLHF,TGTGCCAGCAAGGTCATTCAGGGACAGGAGAATTCACCCCTCCACTTT
TRBJ2-3,NA,TRBV30,TRBD2,CAWSTYGGNRDTQYF,TGTGCCTGGAGCACTTACGGGGGGAATCGAGATACGCAGTATTTT
TRBJ1-4,NA,TRBV28,TRBD1,CASSFSQGAGVDEKLFF,TGTGCCAGCAGTTTCAGTCAGGGGGCAGGAGTTGATGAAAAACTGTTTTTT
TRBJ2-1,NA,TRBV5-4,NA,CASSLGLTNEQFF,TGTGCCAGCAGCTTGGGACTTACCAATGAGCAGTTCTTC
TRBJ2-3,once,TRBV29-1,TRBD2,CSVAGTTTDTQYF,TGCAGCGTTGCCGGGACTACCACAGATACGCAGTATTTT
TRBJ1-2,NA,TRBV6-5,TRBD1,CASSYLGQESYGYTF,TGTGCCAGCAGTTACCTGGGACAGGAGTCCTATGGCTACACCTTC
TRBJ1-1,NA,TRBV6-5,TRBD1,CASRGQLNTEAFF,TGTGCCAGCAGGGGACAGTTGAACACTGAAGCTTTCTTT
TRBJ2-3,NA,TRBV10-3,NA,CAISVEGDTQYF,TGTGCCATCAGTGTGGAGGGGGATACGCAGTATTTT
TRBJ1-5,NA,TRBV14,NA,CASSELGSGPQHF,TGTGCCAGCAGCGAACTAGGGTCGGGGCCCCAGCATTTT
TRBJ2-3,NA,TRBV28,NA,CAIGGALYTQYF,TGTGCCATAGGCGGGGCTTTGTATACGCAGTATTTT
TRBJ1-6,NA,TRBV18,NA,CASSPLGWGLRYNSPLHF,TGTGCCAGCTCACCATTGGGTTGGGGCCTGCGATATAATTCACCCCTCCACTTT
TRBJ1-2,NA,TRBV12-5,NA,CASGFFPSGRESSYTF,TGTGCTAGTGGTTTTTTCCCCTCGGGCAGGGAAAGTAGCTACACCTTC
TRBJ2-3,NA,TRBV27,TRBD1,CASSLGTGSLADTQYF,TGTGCCAGCAGCTTAGGGACAGGGTCGTTGGCAGATACGCAGTATTTT
TRBJ2-1,NA,TRBV5-6,NA,CASSAEFGGSGRSRIF,TGTGCCAGCAGCGCCGAGTTTGGCGGGTCGGGGAGAAGTAGGATCTTC